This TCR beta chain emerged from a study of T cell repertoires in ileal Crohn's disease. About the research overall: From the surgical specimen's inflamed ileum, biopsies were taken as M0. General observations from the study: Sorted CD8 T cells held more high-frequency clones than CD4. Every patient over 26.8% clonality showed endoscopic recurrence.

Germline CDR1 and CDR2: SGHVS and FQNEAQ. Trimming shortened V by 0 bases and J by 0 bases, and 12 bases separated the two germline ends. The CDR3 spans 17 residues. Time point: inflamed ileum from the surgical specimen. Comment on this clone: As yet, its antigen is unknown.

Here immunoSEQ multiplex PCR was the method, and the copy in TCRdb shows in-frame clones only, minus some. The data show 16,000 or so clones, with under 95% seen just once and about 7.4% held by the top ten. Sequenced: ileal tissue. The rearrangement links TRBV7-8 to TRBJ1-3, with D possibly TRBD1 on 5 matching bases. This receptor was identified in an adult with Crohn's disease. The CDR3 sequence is CASSLAMARGSGNTIYF. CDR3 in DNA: TGTGCCAGCAGCTTAGCGATGGCTAGGGGCTCTGGAAACACCATATATTTT.